This TCR beta chain comes out of a study of cytomegalovirus exposure and HLA in healthy donors. Regarding the study as a whole: As a later analysis showed, several of the most significant clusters appeared to be linked to common viral pathogens. Per published accounts, TCR beta sequences correctly predicted the HLA-A and HLA-B alleles of most subjects. Association of around 17,000 TCR beta sequences with HLA alleles was found at 0.05 false discovery rate in a later analysis. It is likely that the observed cluster of highly shared sequence variants was a sequencing artifact.

Vbeta (60) and Jbeta (13) primers were used in the PCR. The method was immunoSEQ multiplex PCR; TCRdb's version includes in-frame clones alone and lacks a portion of them. The sample carries 70,000 to 85,000 clones, around 70% recorded once. A note on this clone: The antigen is unknown.

V was clipped by 3 bases and J by 7 bases; unmatched bases: 9. CDR1 SGHRS and CDR2 YFSETQ come from the germline V gene. There are 15 residues in the CDR3. The sample comprised PBMCs. This TCR was sampled from a man aged 40-49 years in good health and CMV-seropositive. This chain connects TRBV5-1 to TRBJ2-7; 11 nucleotides agree with TRBD2. The CDR3 reads CASSSPTSGIWEQYF. The DNA for the CDR3 is TGCGCCAGCAGCTCCCCGACTAGCGGGATTTGGGAGCAGTACTTC. Full variable domain (missing parts from reference TRBV5-1 and TRBJ2-7): KAGVTQTPRYLIKTRGQQVTLSCSPISGHRSVSWYQQTPGQGLQFLFEYFSETQRNKGNFPGRFSGRQFSNSRSEMNVSTLELGDSALYLCASSSPTSGIWEQYFGPGTRLTVT.